The rows below give T cell receptor beta chains drawn from one sample of a study of early T cells in non-severe SARS-CoV-2 infection. TCRdb itself ran the 5' RACE reads through MiXCR, one entry per CDR3 protein. This table holds 55,000 to 70,000 distinct CDR3 sequences, roughly a tenth found once. Sequencing was carried out using whole blood. Every receptor here comes from an adult who was a healthcare worker with PCR-confirmed SARS-CoV-2 infection or an uninfected control (not recorded which). The conserved cysteine and the conserved F or W are not part of the CDR3 here. D genes are given only for firm matches.

NA,TRBV7-9,TRBJ1-2,ASSLGKSDGYT
NA,TRBV10-3,TRBJ2-7,AISAVALRGYEQY
TRBD1,TRBV12-3/TRBV12-4,TRBJ1-4,ASSSPGTGPKLF
NA,TRBV7-6,TRBJ2-1,ASSLQTYANEQF
TRBD2,TRBV13,TRBJ2-1,ASSSSSGSLKNEQF
NA,TRBV12-3/TRBV12-4,TRBJ2-1,ASSRRSEQF
NA,TRBV5-1,TRBJ2-1,ASSVSAAVSYNEQF
TRBD1,TRBV5-1,TRBJ2-2,ATKGTVNAGELF
NA,TRBV7-9,TRBJ1-3,ASSLQQGPNTIY
NA,TRBV6-1,TRBJ1-4,ASSGGFYSEKLF
NA,TRBV7-3,TRBJ2-2,ASSPLGTGELF
TRBD1,TRBV20-1,TRBJ1-1,SAPRQGGTEAF
TRBD1,TRBV4-2,TRBJ1-4,ASSQGPGTGGEKLF
NA,TRBV24-1,TRBJ2-5,ATGGDGGNQETQY
NA,TRBV7-6,TRBJ2-2,ASRRGTGELF
TRBD1,TRBV28,TRBJ2-7,ASSSEDRGSPYEQY
NA,TRBV6-2/TRBV6-3,TRBJ2-3,ASSYQDRRTDTQY
NA,TRBV20-1,TRBJ2-1,SAAGSLGNEQF
TRBD1,TRBV18,TRBJ1-2,ASSPAGGNYGYT
NA,TRBV6-2/TRBV6-3,TRBJ2-5,ASSYVGPRETQY
NA,TRBV20-1,TRBJ1-4,SAKTVQGIGGELF
NA,TRBV28,TRBJ1-5,ASAPFAVGNQPQH
TRBD2,TRBV3-1,TRBJ2-2,ASSSTGLAANTGELF
NA,TRBV11-2,TRBJ2-1,ASRPKGLSYNEQF
NA,TRBV11-2,TRBJ1-2,ASSSPSMGAIYGYT
TRBD2,TRBV20-1,TRBJ2-1,SAVAGGFNEQF
NA,TRBV7-9,TRBJ1-2,AAQGAARPGYT
NA,TRBV6-6,TRBJ2-5,ASIARMSETQY
NA,TRBV29-1,TRBJ2-3,SVEDRATGPDTQY
NA,TRBV28,TRBJ1-1,ASKWSGRDTEAF
NA,TRBV28,TRBJ2-7,ASSLLAFRATYEQY
NA,TRBV7-9,TRBJ2-5,ASSLSRGGQETQY
NA,TRBV29-1,TRBJ2-1,SVERVSGGGRF